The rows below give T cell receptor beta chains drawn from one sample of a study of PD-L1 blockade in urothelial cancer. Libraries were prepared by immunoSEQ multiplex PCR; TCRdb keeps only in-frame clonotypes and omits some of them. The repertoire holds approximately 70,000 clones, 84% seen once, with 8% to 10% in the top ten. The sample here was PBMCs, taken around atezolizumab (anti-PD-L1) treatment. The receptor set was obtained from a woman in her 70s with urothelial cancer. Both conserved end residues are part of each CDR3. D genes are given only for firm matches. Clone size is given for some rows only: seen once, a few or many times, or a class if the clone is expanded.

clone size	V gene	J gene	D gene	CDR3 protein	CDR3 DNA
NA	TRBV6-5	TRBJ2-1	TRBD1	CASSSTGTGGYNEQFF	TGTGCCAGCAGTTCCACCGGGACAGGGGGATACAATGAGCAGTTCTTC
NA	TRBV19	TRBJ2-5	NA	CATTRGAGVQETQYF	TGTGCCACCACACGTGGGGCAGGGGTACAAGAGACCCAGTACTTC
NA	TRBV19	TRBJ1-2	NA	CASSISGQNYGYTF	TGTGCCAGTAGTATTTCCGGACAGAACTATGGCTACACCTTC
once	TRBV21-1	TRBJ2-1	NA	CASSKGEKTSGSRAYNEQFF	TGTGCCAGCAGCAAAGGGGAGAAGACTAGCGGGAGCCGGGCCTACAATGAGCAGTTCTTC
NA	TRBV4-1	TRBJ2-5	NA	CASSRGNLQETQYF	TGCGCCAGCAGCAGGGGAAACCTCCAAGAGACCCAGTACTTC
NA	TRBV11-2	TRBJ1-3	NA	CASSLFGGDGNTIYF	TGTGCCAGCAGCTTATTTGGGGGCGATGGAAACACCATATATTTT
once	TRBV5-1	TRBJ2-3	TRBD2	CASSLLASGRAGTDTQYF	TGCGCCAGCAGCTTGTTGGCTAGCGGGAGGGCCGGCACAGATACGCAGTATTTT
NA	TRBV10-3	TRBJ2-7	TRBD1	CAISVWDFGTGAYEQYF	TGTGCCATCAGTGTATGGGATTTTGGGACAGGGGCCTACGAGCAGTACTTC
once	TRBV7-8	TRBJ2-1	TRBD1	CASSLASQAGGSYNEQFF	TGTGCCAGCAGCTTAGCTTCCCAAGCAGGGGGCTCCTACAATGAGCAGTTCTTC
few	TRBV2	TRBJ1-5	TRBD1	CASGRQGELFQPQHF	TGTGCCAGCGGGAGACAGGGGGAACTCTTTCAGCCCCAGCATTTT
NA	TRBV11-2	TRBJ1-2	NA	CASSLSGANYGYTF	TGTGCCAGCAGCCTATCAGGGGCAAACTATGGCTACACCTTC
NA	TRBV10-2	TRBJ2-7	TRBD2	CASSEFPGGSYEQYF	TGCGCCAGCAGTGAATTTCCGGGGGGCTCCTACGAGCAGTACTTC
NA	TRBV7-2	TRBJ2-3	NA	CASSSPRRGLDTQYF	TGTGCCAGCAGCTCCCCCCGCCGCGGCCTGGATACGCAGTATTTT
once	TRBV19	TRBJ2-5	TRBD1	CASRGQAFSPEETQYF	TGTGCCAGTAGGGGACAGGCCTTTTCCCCCGAGGAAACCCAGTACTTC
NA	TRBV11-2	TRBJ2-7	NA	CASTQTAQTNYEQYF	TGTGCCAGCACTCAGACAGCCCAGACGAACTACGAGCAGTACTTC
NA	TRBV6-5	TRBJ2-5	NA	CASSYTGETQYF	TGTGCCAGCAGTTACACAGGAGAGACCCAGTACTTC
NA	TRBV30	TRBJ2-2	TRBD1	CAWSPEMGQGGTGELFF	TGTGCCTGGAGTCCAGAAATGGGACAGGGTGGCACCGGGGAGCTGTTTTTT
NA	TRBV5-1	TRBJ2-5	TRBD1	CASSLEGQGARETQYF	TGCGCCAGCAGCTTGGAAGGACAGGGGGCGAGAGAGACCCAGTACTTC
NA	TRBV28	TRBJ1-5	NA	CASRNRVGQPQHF	TGTGCCAGCAGAAACAGGGTCGGCCAGCCCCAGCATTTT
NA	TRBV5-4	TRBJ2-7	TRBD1	CASSLVRTGSEQYF	TGTGCCAGCAGCTTGGTCAGGACAGGGAGTGAGCAGTACTTC
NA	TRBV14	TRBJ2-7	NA	CASSQDRTGVYEQYF	TGTGCCAGCAGCCAAGATCGAACAGGAGTCTACGAGCAGTACTTC
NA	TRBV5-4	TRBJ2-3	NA	CATELSPGATDTQYF	TGTGCCACCGAACTCAGTCCCGGAGCTACAGATACGCAGTATTTT
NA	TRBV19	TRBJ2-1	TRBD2	CASSISSGTYNEQFF	TGTGCCAGTAGTATTTCTAGCGGGACCTACAATGAGCAGTTCTTC
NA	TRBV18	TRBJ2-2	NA	CASSPPGGRTGELFF	TGTGCCAGCTCACCACCGGGGGGGCGCACCGGGGAGCTGTTTTTT
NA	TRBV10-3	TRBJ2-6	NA	CAIRDLTGPSGANVLTF	TGTGCCATCAGGGATTTGACAGGCCCCTCTGGGGCCAACGTCCTGACTTTC
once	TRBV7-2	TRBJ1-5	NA	CASSLWSTGGSNQPQHF	TGTGCCAGCAGCTTATGGAGTACCGGAGGGAGCAATCAGCCCCAGCATTTT
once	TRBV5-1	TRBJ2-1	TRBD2	CASSFLAGSYNEQFF	TGCGCCAGCAGCTTCCTAGCGGGAAGTTACAATGAGCAGTTCTTC
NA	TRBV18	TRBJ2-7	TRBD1	CASSQDRVGEQYF	TGTGCCAGCTCACAAGACAGGGTTGGGGAGCAGTACTTC
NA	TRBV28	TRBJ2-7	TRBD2	CATLTSGISYEQYF	TGTGCCACCTTGACTAGCGGAATCTCCTACGAGCAGTACTTC
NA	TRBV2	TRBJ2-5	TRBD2	CASTTSGSHF	TGTGCCAGCACCACTAGCGGGAGTCACTTC
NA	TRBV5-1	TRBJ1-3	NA	CASSFAGGNTIYF	TGCGCCAGCAGCTTTGCAGGCGGAAACACCATATATTTT
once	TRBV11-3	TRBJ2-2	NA	CASSFEQGNTGELFF	TGTGCCAGCAGCTTCGAACAGGGTAACACCGGGGAGCTGTTTTTT
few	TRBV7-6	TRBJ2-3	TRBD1	CASSQGDRGTDTQYF	TGTGCCAGCAGCCAAGGGGACAGGGGCACAGATACGCAGTATTTT
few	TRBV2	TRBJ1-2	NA	CASSAETHGYTF	TGTGCCAGCAGTGCTGAGACTCACGGCTACACCTTC